One and the same sample provided the 17 T cell receptor beta chains below, sequenced in a study of T cell repertoires in MIS-A myocarditis. TCRdb keeps only in-frame clones here, not all; method: immunoSEQ multiplex PCR. This sample has around 12,000 clones, with about 83% found just once. The material sequenced was right ventricle heart tissue obtained at autopsy. The receptor source for this set is a man aged 18 to 30 with fulminant myocarditis from multisystem inflammatory syndrome in adults (MIS-A) after COVID-19.

This chain uses TRBV19 with TRBJ1-3, with D possibly matching TRBD1 (5 bases). Trimming removed 10 bases at V and 2 bases at J, with 6 bases between. The length of the CDR3 is 11 residues. In germline, CDR1 is LNHDA, CDR2 SQIVND (reference sequence). The CDR3 is CATGAGNTIYF. The CDR3 coding sequence is TGTGCCACGGGGGCTGGAAACACCATATATTTT.

The rearrangement joins TRBV5-8 to TRBJ2-3; no reliable D call. The germline V and J ends were trimmed by 0 bases and 0 bases, with 8 bases remaining between them. Germline CDR1 and CDR2: SGHTS and YDEGEE. There are 15 residues in the CDR3. The CDR3 DNA reads TGTGCCAGCAGCTTGGGTCAGGAAAGCACAGATACGCAGTATTTT. It codes for CASSLGQESTDTQYF.

This clone occurred once. This chain links TRBV18 with TRBJ1-1; TRBD1 is a possible D gene (5 bases). Trimming left V 3 bases short and J 2 bases short, with 16 bases between. CDR3 size: 16 residues. Germline CDR1 is KGHSH and CDR2 is LQKENI. In DNA, the CDR3 is TGTGCCAGCTCACCCGGGCAGGGTGGGGTTAACACTGAAGCTTTCTTT. This gives the protein CASSPGQGGVNTEAFF.

The chain employs TRBV21-1 and TRBJ1-2. TRBV21-1 is reported as a pseudogene. CDR3 length: 15 residues. The DNA of the CDR3 is TGTGCCAGCAGCAACCCCGGGGCCTTCGTATATGGCTACACCTTC. Residues: CASSNPGAFVYGYTF.

The chain uses TRBV2 and TRBJ2-7, with 8 bases identical to TRBD2. CDR1 and CDR2 from the germline V gene are SNHLY and FYNNEI. CDR3 size: 15 residues. J gave up 2 bases and V 1 base, and 4 bases lay outside the gene matches. For the CDR3, the DNA is TGTGCCAGCAGTGAAGGGGGTAGCGGGGCCTACGAGCAGTACTTC. Amino acids: CASSEGGSGAYEQYF.

V and J are TRBV28 and TRBJ1-1; no firm D call. From germline, CDR1 is MDHEN and CDR2 SYDVKM. The V and J ends lost 6 bases and 8 bases respectively, with 10 bases between them. The CDR3 loop spans 11 amino acids. CDR3 in amino acids: CASSYTLEAFF. The CDR3 coding sequence is TGTGCCAGCAGCTACACACTCGAAGCTTTCTTT.

Here the CDR3 DNA reads TGTGCCAGCATCGGGACAGGAACTGAAGCTTTCTTT. As protein: CASIGTGTEAFF. The chain carries TRBV6-5 and TRBJ1-1; 8 bases are shared with TRBD1. Germline CDR1 MNHEY, CDR2 SVGAGI. The CDR3 length is 12 residues. With 7 bases clipped from V and 5 bases from J, the junction kept 3 bases outside the gene matches.

The gene calls are TRBV5-1 and TRBJ2-5; no clear D. V was cut by 2 bases and J by 4 bases, with 24 bases left in between. Looked up from germline, CDR1 is SGHRS and CDR2 is YFSETQ. The CDR3 runs 18 residues. CDR3 region: CASSFLLVKAEGSETQYF. CDR3 nucleotides: TGCGCCAGCAGCTTCCTCCTGGTGAAGGCGGAAGGTTCAGAGACCCAGTACTTC.

The sample holds one count of this clone. The chain is built from TRBV10-3 and TRBJ2-7, with D possibly being TRBD1 or TRBD2 (6 bases each). Between the trimmed V and J ends, which lost 6 bases and 0 bases, there was a span of 12 bases. This CDR3 is 14 amino acids long. In germline, CDR1 is ENHRY, CDR2 SYGVKD. The CDR3 coding sequence is TGTGCCATCAGGAGGGGGGATACCTCCTACGAGCAGTACTTC. Its translation is CAIRRGDTSYEQYF.

V is TRBV5-5 and J is TRBJ1-2, with D possibly being TRBD1 (6 bases). Trimming stripped 3 bases from V and 3 bases from J, with 18 bases between. The CDR3 consists of 16 residues. The V gene's germline CDR1 is SGHKS and CDR2 YYEKEE (reference sequence). The CDR3 spells CASSSALFQGYYGYTF. The CDR3 region has the DNA TGTGCCAGCAGCTCTGCGTTGTTTCAGGGGTACTATGGCTACACCTTC.

This chain uses TRBV4-1 with TRBJ2-1; 9 bases are a match to TRBD1. The V segment lost 3 bases and the J segment 6 bases; nucleotides outside the gene matches: 6. This CDR3 is built from 15 residues. Per the germline V gene, CDR1 is MGHRA and CDR2 is YSYEKL. CDR3: CASSHLGQGANEQFF. CDR3 coding DNA: TGCGCCAGCAGCCACCTGGGACAGGGAGCCAATGAGCAGTTCTTC.

The V gene is TRBV4-2, the J gene TRBJ1-6; no clear D. The CDR3 runs to 10 residues. V was shortened by 6 bases and J by 10 bases, with 4 bases between the two germline ends. CDR1 and CDR2 from the germline V gene are LGHNA and YNFKEQ. The CDR3 protein is CASRRSPLHF. CDR3 in DNA: TGTGCCAGCAGAAGGTCACCCCTCCACTTT.

This rearrangement joins TRBV7-2 to TRBJ2-1; TRBD2 agrees at 8 bases. CDR3 size: 17 residues. The germline CDR1 and CDR2 sequences are SGHTA and FQGNSA. Trimming cost V 5 bases and J 2 bases; bases outside gene matches: 11. The CDR3 DNA is TGTGCCAGCAGCCGGGGCCAGCGGGAGTACACCTACAATGAGCAGTTCTTC. Its protein product is CASSRGQREYTYNEQFF.

CDR3 coding DNA: TGTGCCAGCAGCCCCCGAGGGACGGGGGTCAATGAGCAGTTCTTC. Amino acid sequence: CASSPRGTGVNEQFF. The chain has TRBV7-3 and TRBJ2-1; the D gene is possibly TRBD2 (6 bases). The CDR3 loop spans 15 amino acids. Per germline, CDR1 SGHTA and CDR2 FQGTGA. Trimming stripped 5 bases from V and 6 bases from J, with 17 bases between.

The chain uses TRBV5-5 and TRBJ2-3; TRBD2 aligns across 11 bases. Germline CDR1 is SGHKS and CDR2 is YYEKEE (reference sequence). V gave up 0 bases and J gave up 7 bases; unmatched junction bases: 7. CDR3 length equals 16 residues. As DNA, the CDR3 is TGTGCCAGCAGCTTGGTAGCGGGGGGGGATGCGAATACGCAGTATTTT. Its protein is CASSLVAGGDANTQYF.

J is TRBJ1-2 and V is TRBV5-4; 8 nucleotides match TRBD1. CDR3 length: 16 amino acids. The V and J ends lost 2 bases and 2 bases, in that order; junction bases with no gene match: 8. CDR1 SGHNT and CDR2 YYREEE come from the germline V gene (reference sequence). CDR3: CASSFVPTGGNYGYTF. The CDR3, as DNA: TGTGCCAGCAGCTTTGTCCCCACAGGGGGGAACTATGGCTACACCTTC.

This clone was seen a few times. The chain joins TRBV9 to TRBJ1-1; TRBD1 is a possible D gene (6 bases). Germline CDR1 and CDR2: SGDLS and YYNGEE. Trimming removed 2 bases at V and 6 bases at J, with 11 bases between. The CDR3 is 13 residues long. The CDR3 DNA is TGTGCCAGCAGCGTGGGGGGGCAATCTGAAGCTTTCTTT. Protein product: CASSVGGQSEAFF.